This entry describes one TCR beta chain. This record comes from a study of blood T cell repertoires in COVID-19. Germline loops: CDR1 KGHSH, CDR2 LQKENI. V lost 6 bases to trimming and J lost 8 bases, with 22 bases between them. The CDR3 consists of 15 residues. Original analysis: Reference gene primer amplification in the assay estimated nucleated cell counts. Data came from immunoSEQ multiplex PCR; TCRdb stores just in-frame clones and leaves some out. Clone size and V and J calls were adopted from that table, with D and trimming inferred from the DNA. The table has about 120,000 clones, 80% to 90% seen once.

This receptor was taken from a man in his sixties or seventies with active or convalescent COVID-19. Input material: peripheral blood. The genes are TRBV18 and TRBJ1-2, with D maybe TRBD1 (5 bases). CDR3 nucleotides: TGTGCCAGCTCCCCCGCGGGGGTAATGCTTTGGGGCTACACCTTC. Translated: CASSPAGVMLWGYTF.